These T cell receptor beta chains were read from a single sample in a study of T cells in Graves' hyperthyroidism and ophthalmopathy. TCRdb re-derived calls from the multiplex PCR reads in MiXCR, one entry per CDR3 protein. The sample includes 250,000 to 300,000 distinct CDR3 sequences, 13% to 15% seen only once; the top ten take about an eighth. Specimen: blood. These receptors were obtained from a woman in her 40s with Graves' hyperthyroidism that later progressed to Graves' ophthalmopathy. Each CDR3 is given with its conserved first and last residue. Clone size appears in some rows only: once, few, many, or a class for an expanded clone.

size	V	J	CDR3
NA	TRBV19	TRBJ2-1	CASSTWEGYNEQFF
many	TRBV3-1	TRBJ1-1	CASSQGSRENTEAFF
many	TRBV6-1	TRBJ2-7	CASSPPGGGEQYF
NA	TRBV11-2	TRBJ2-7	CASSAPLKGPGEQYF
many	TRBV2	TRBJ1-3	CASSRRSPPGNTIYF
many	TRBV7-6	TRBJ2-5	CASSLAGQGGETQYF
once	TRBV12-3/TRBV12-4	TRBJ2-1	CASSFGGTSGMDAYNEQFF
few	TRBV6-1	TRBJ1-5	CASSAFLGNQPQHF
many	TRBV15	TRBJ1-2	CATSSGTGNYGYTF
NA	TRBV5-6	TRBJ2-7	CASSFGSGSTYEQYF
many	TRBV2	TRBJ2-7	CASRGPSGSSYEQYF
once	TRBV5-1	TRBJ2-2	CASSFRPGVRELFF
NA	TRBV20-1	TRBJ1-5	CSARDEGIYSNQPQHF
NA	TRBV19	TRBJ2-7	CASSAVSRSYEQYF
many	TRBV20-1	TRBJ1-3	CSAGRTGGILSSGNTIYF
few	TRBV14	TRBJ2-7	CASSQVAGYEQYF
NA	TRBV6-5	TRBJ2-3	CASSYSTRGWSTDTQYF